The T cell receptor beta chain described here comes from a study of T cells in Graves' hyperthyroidism and ophthalmopathy. Aged 18 to 65, the patients had hyperthyroidism that was newly diagnosed and had lasted under 2 months. Diagnosis rested on symptoms, serum thyroxine and TRAb, thyroid ultrasound, and orbital computed tomography. Study-level points and caveats: Ophthalmopathy was distinguished from stable hyperthyroidism by 13 V-J signatures. Most thyroid-expanded clonotypes above 0.001 were also found in blood.

This CDR3 has 13 amino acids. Germline assignment: CDR1 MNHNS and CDR2 SASEGT. Trimming shortened V by 7 bases and J by 6 bases, and 15 bases separated the two germline ends. Template material for amplifying TCR beta CDR3 regions consisted of RNA transcripts. TCR CDR3 regions were first amplified by RT-PCR with HTBI primers. MiXCR, run by TCRdb on the multiplex PCR reads, gives a single entry per CDR3 protein. The repertoire holds roughly 420,000 distinct CDR3 sequences, with roughly an eighth as singletons. With regard to this clonotype: What it recognizes is unknown.

The sequence came from a woman between 18 and 29 years old with Graves' hyperthyroidism. The V call is TRBV6-1, the J call TRBJ1-2, with D maybe TRBD1 (6 bases). The source material was blood. The CDR3 DNA follows: TGTGCCAGCACCTCCAGACAGGTAGATGGCTACACCTTC. Protein: CASTSRQVDGYTF.